This T cell receptor beta chain was observed in a study of blood T cell repertoires in COVID-19 (dated by TCRdb to the early 2020s). Turning to the overall study: The collaborator samples originated in the United States, Italy and Spain and spanned the acute and convalescent phases of COVID-19. The prospective study material was composed of cDNA or gDNA derived from T cells, B-cell-depleted T cells, or PBMCs. The dataset comprised deeply sampled blood TCRbeta repertoires from subjects exposed to, actively infected with, or recovered from COVID-19. A freely available public database, intended as a resource for researchers studying the immune response to SARS-CoV-2, is where the repertoires were released. The samples were drawn from two sources: the first 160 participants of the ongoing ImmuneRACE study, and 1,254 subjects contributed by 6 global collaborators. Sample metadata almost always included a de-identified subject ID, COVID-19 status, age in years and sex. HLA class I and class II types, where available, came from metadata supplied by the sample provider rather than from assay-based typing.

Here is what the overall study found, with its caveats: The amount of clinical and demographic metadata varied by source and participant and was provided uncurated.

Whole blood was collected in K2EDTA tubes by collaborating institutions according to the institutions' own protocols. Collaborator samples were shipped for TCRbeta analysis as frozen whole blood, isolated PBMCs, or DNA extracted from either sample type. With respect to this clone: Its binding antigen is unknown. There are no base qualities to consult, and no much larger clone falls within one base.

For CDR1 and CDR2, the germline V gene lists MGHRA and YSYEKL. Trimming takes 0 bases off V and 3 bases off J; junction bases not matched to a gene: 2. The CDR3 covers 14 residues, taking in both the cysteine and the phenylalanine. The CDR3 DNA has 42 bases and is translated from base 1. The immunoSEQ Assay, a bias-controlled multiplex PCR, was used to amplify TCRbeta CDR3 regions from genomic DNA. The original methods were these. The number of nucleated cells in each sample was estimated by amplification of reference gene primers within the assay. Sequence reads were collapsed and filtered to measure the absolute abundance of every unique TCRbeta CDR3 rearrangement. Productive Simpson clonality was computed per sample as the square root of Simpson's diversity index over productive rearrangements. Entries here come from immuneACCESS through TCRdb and include only in-frame sequences with V and J called. Some clones fail to appear in such tables; in the studies checked, an unresolved V gene covers under half of the shortfall, and the cause of the remainder is unknown. V, J and clone size reflect that table, while D and trimming were determined from the DNA. This sample has fewer than 350,000 clones in its table, and 85% to 90% of those were observed once. Of the sample, roughly 4.8% falls within the top ten clones.

This sequence uses TRBV4-1 and TRBJ2-7, with 7 bases in between that match TRBD2. Material: peripheral blood. This TCR derives from a man aged 35 to 55 with acute or convalescent COVID-19. The CDR3 sequence is CASSQERGSYEQYF. In nucleotides, the sequence is TGCGCCAGCAGCCAAGAGCGGGGGAGCTACGAGCAGTACTTC.